The rows below give T cell receptor beta chains drawn from one sample of a study of blood T cell repertoires in COVID-19. This table comes from immunoSEQ multiplex PCR, and its TCRdb copy is limited to in-frame clones, with some not included. The sample contains about 190,000 clones, more than 70% of which appear only once. The sample taken for sequencing was peripheral blood. The receptors stem from a woman in her twenties or thirties with acute or convalescent COVID-19. The CDR3 runs from the conserved cysteine through the conserved F or W. Each record gives: J gene, D gene, V gene, CDR3 protein. A D gene is named only where the DNA matches it firmly.

>TRBJ2-5|.|TRBV2
CASNLLEYQETQYF
>TRBJ1-5|TRBD1|TRBV4-1
CASSQVGTGRGSQPQHF
>TRBJ1-2|.|TRBV29-1
CSAEDGNKVIRGYTF
>TRBJ2-7|TRBD2|TRBV10-2
CASRLAGELSYEQYF
>TRBJ1-1|TRBD1|TRBV24-1
CATLGQGGTEAFF
>TRBJ1-6|.|TRBV21-1
CATQDRVYNSPLHF
>TRBJ2-5|TRBD2|TRBV7-2
CASSLGLAEETQYF
>TRBJ2-1|.|TRBV2
CASSENSHNEQFF
>TRBJ2-3|TRBD2|TRBV7-6
CASSFASSGDFTDTQYF
>TRBJ1-4|.|TRBV28
CAVGGEKLFF
>TRBJ2-5|TRBD2|TRBV11-1
CASSFGAGGGETQYF
>TRBJ2-5|TRBD1|TRBV12-5
CASGFRDRQETQYF
>TRBJ2-3|TRBD1|TRBV18
CASSPLGTGGPDTQYF
>TRBJ2-7|.|TRBV27
CASRELGGGSYEQYF
>TRBJ2-7|.|TRBV7-2
CASSLITRPYEQYF
>TRBJ2-2|TRBD1|TRBV7-9
CASSLGQGNTGELFF
>TRBJ2-3|.|TRBV9
CASSGGLYPDTQYF
>TRBJ1-3|.|TRBV5-5
CASSSYSGNTIYF
>TRBJ2-1|.|TRBV7-2
CASSFDYYNEQFF
>TRBJ1-1|.|TRBV10-2
CASRRQERAFF
>TRBJ2-1|.|TRBV2
CASVRDIYNEQFF
>TRBJ1-1|TRBD1|TRBV18
CASSGDRVAEAFF
>TRBJ1-1|.|TRBV28
CASKPPQAFF
>TRBJ2-5|TRBD2|TRBV5-1
CASSLGSLAGEETQYF
>TRBJ1-4|.|TRBV11-2
CASSFSEKLFF
>TRBJ2-2|.|TRBV28
CASKISGRELFF
>TRBJ2-7|TRBD1|TRBV6-2/TRBV6-3
CASSWDRKYEQYF
>TRBJ1-3|.|TRBV9
CASSVVSGGSGNTIYF
>TRBJ2-5|.|TRBV11-2
CASSRPGTLRGTQYF
>TRBJ2-3|.|TRBV5-4
CASSFIGASTDTQYF
>TRBJ2-7|TRBD1|TRBV5-1
CASCRDRGSYEQYF
>TRBJ1-2|TRBD1|TRBV19
CASSRAPGQGIYGYTF
>TRBJ1-3|.|TRBV21-1
CASRWPDSGNTIYF
>TRBJ1-2|.|TRBV2
CASAGLNYGYTF
>TRBJ2-3|.|TRBV6-1
CASSEGITRDTQYF
>TRBJ2-1|TRBD2|TRBV7-9
CASSQGTSTLFF
>TRBJ1-1|TRBD1|TRBV27
CASSLTPANRGGAFF
>TRBJ2-7|.|TRBV28
CASSPPYYEQYF
>TRBJ2-1|TRBD1|TRBV4-1
CASSQPQGNEQFF
>TRBJ2-2|.|TRBV14
CASSATGAGELFF
>TRBJ2-1|TRBD2|TRBV4-1
CASSFLGTRDNEQFF
>TRBJ1-1|.|TRBV15
CATSLGRRTEAFF
>TRBJ2-3|TRBD2|TRBV18
CASSPLAGVADTQYF
>TRBJ1-4|TRBD1|TRBV5-1
CASSLAQGAREKLFF
>TRBJ1-1|.|TRBV28
CASSLYMNTEAFF
>TRBJ2-5|.|TRBV28
CASSFYETQYF
>TRBJ2-1|.|TRBV7-9
CASSRLGGSRNEQFF
>TRBJ2-3|TRBD2|TRBV24-1
CATSESGSQDTQYF
>TRBJ2-3|TRBD2|TRBV30
CAWSAPILAGAGDTQYF
>TRBJ1-1|TRBD1|TRBV5-1
CASSTGGANTEAFF